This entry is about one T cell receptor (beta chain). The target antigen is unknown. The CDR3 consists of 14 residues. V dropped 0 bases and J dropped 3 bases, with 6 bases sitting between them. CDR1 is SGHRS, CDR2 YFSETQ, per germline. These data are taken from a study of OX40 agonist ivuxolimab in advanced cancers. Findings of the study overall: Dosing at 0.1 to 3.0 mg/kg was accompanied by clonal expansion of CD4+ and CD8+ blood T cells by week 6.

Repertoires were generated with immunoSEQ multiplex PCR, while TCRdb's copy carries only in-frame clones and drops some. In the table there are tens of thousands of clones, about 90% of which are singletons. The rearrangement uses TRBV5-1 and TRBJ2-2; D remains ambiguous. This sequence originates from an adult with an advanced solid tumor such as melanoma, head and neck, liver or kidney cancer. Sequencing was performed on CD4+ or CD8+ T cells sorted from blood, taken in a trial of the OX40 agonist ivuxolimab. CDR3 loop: CASSLGRYTGELFF. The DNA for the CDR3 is TGCGCCAGCAGCTTGGGGAGATACACCGGGGAGCTGTTTTTT.